What follows is one TCR beta chain and its context. The antigen remains undetermined. Since the CDR3 does not end with the conserved phenylalanine or tryptophan, this likely comes from a read error. TCRdb reprocessed the reads with MiXCR, giving one entry per CDR3 protein. The table lists some 700,000 distinct CDR3 sequences, roughly 36% of them singletons. This entry is derived from a study of T cell repertoires in cytomegalovirus infection. From germline, CDR1 is SGHRS and CDR2 YFSETQ. Trimming took 0 bases from V and 2 from J; bases not matched to a gene: 3. The CDR3 length is 15 residues. This clonotype was obtained from a human donor in good health (CMV status not recorded). Some clones in this sample may be carry-over from other donors' samples. The sequenced sample was cultured PBMCs, obtained from culture after CMV antigen stimulation. The chain employs TRBV5-1 and TRBJ2-7; TRBD1 matches at 9 bases. The CDR3 nucleotides read TGCGCCAGCAGCTTGGCGGGGGACAGGGCCTACGAGCAGTACTTA. Its translation: CASSLAGDRAYEQYL.